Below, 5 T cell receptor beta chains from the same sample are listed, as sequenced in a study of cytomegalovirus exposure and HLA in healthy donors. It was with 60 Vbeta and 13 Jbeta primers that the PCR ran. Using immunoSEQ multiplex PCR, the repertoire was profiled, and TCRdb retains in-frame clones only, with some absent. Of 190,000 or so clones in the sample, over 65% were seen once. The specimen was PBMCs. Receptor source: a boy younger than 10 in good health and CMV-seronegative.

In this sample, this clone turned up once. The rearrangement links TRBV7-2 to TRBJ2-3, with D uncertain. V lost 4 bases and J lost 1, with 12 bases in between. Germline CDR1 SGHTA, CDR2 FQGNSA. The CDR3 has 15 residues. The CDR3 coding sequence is TGTGCCAGCAGCTACGGTCGTATGCGCACAGATACGCAGTATTTT. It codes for CASSYGRMRTDTQYF.

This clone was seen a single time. The CDR3 region is CASSRGVGETQYF. The CDR3 DNA reads as TGTGCCAGCAGTCGGGGGGTCGGGGAGACCCAGTACTTC. The chain couples TRBV6-6 to TRBJ2-5; 7 nucleotides line up with TRBD2. In germline, CDR1 is MNHNY, CDR2 SVGAGI (reference sequence). With V trimmed by 5 bases and J by 5 bases, 5 bases remained unmatched. The CDR3 extends over 13 amino acids.

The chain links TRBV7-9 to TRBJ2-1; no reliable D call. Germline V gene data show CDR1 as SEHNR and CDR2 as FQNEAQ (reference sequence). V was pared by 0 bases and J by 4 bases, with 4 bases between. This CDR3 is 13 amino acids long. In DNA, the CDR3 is TGTGCCAGCAGCTTAGCCAGGTACAATGAGCAGTTCTTC. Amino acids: CASSLARYNEQFF.

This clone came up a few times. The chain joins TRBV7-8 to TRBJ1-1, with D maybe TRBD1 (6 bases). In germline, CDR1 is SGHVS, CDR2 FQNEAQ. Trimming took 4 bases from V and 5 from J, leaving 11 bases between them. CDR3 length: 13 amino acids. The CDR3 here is CASSSNTGTEAFF. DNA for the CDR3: TGTGCCAGCAGCTCCAATACAGGGACTGAAGCTTTCTTT.

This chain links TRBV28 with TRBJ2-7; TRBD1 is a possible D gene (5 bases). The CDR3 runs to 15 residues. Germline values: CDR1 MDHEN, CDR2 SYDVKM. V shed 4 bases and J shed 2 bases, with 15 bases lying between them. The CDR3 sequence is CASSSPGSSPYEQYF. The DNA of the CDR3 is TGTGCCAGCAGTTCCCCAGGGTCTAGTCCCTACGAGCAGTACTTC.